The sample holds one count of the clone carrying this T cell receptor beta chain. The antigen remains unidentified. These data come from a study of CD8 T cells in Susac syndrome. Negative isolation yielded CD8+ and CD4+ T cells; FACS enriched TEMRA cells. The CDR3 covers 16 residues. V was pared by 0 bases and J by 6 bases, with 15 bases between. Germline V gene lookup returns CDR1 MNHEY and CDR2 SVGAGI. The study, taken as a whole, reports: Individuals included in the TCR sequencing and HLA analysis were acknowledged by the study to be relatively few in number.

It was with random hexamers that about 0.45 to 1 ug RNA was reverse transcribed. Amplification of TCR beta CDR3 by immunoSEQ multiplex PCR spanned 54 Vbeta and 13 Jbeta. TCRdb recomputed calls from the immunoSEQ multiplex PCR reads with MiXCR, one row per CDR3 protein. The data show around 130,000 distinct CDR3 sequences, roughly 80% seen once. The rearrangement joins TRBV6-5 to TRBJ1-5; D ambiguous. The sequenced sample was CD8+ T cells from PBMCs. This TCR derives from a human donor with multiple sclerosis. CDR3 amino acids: CASSYSAGESGQPQHF. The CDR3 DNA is TGTGCCAGCAGTTACTCGGCCGGGGAAAGTGGTCAGCCCCAGCATTTT.